Below are 30 T cell receptor beta chains sequenced from a single sample in a study of shared clonotypes between healthy human individuals. TCRdb's table, derived via immunoSEQ multiplex PCR, lists solely in-frame clones and lacks some. In the table there are some 2,000,000 clones, approximately 96% of which are singletons. Sequenced sample: naive CD4+ T cells sorted from blood. The subset: CD45RA+ positively selected. The receptors were gathered from a man between 18 and 35 years old in good health.

The genes are TRBV5-1 and TRBJ2-7, with TRBD1 identical over 10 bases. V gave up 1 base and J gave up 1 base; unmatched junction bases: 5. CDR1 and CDR2 from the germline V gene are SGHRS and YFSETQ. CDR3 size: 16 residues. The CDR3, as DNA: TGCGCCAGCAGCTTGACCGGGACAGGGGTTTCCTACGAGCAGTACTTC. It translates to CASSLTGTGVSYEQYF.

The chain employs TRBV18 and TRBJ1-1; D not resolved. Germline lookup yields CDR1 KGHSH and CDR2 LQKENI. The CDR3 covers 14 residues. The V end lost 2 bases, the J end lost 4 bases, and 11 bases lay between the germline ends. This CDR3 reads CASSPTSSGTEAFF. For the CDR3, the DNA is TGTGCCAGCTCACCAACCAGTAGTGGCACTGAAGCTTTCTTT.

This clone was counted between two and nine times. V is TRBV7-9 and J is TRBJ1-5; 9 bases map to TRBD1. CDR3 length equals 14 residues. Germline trimming cut 8 bases from V and 5 bases from J; bases unmatched to any gene: 7. The germline V gene encodes CDR1 SEHNR and CDR2 FQNEAQ (reference sequence). The DNA for the CDR3 is TGTGCCAGCCGGGACAGGGCATTCGATCAGCCCCAGCATTTT. It yields the protein CASRDRAFDQPQHF.

The chain employs TRBV28 and TRBJ1-2; no clear D gene. The length of the CDR3 is 14 residues. Germline lookup yields CDR1 MDHEN and CDR2 SYDVKM. V dropped 11 bases and J dropped 2 bases, with 18 bases sitting between them. The CDR3 protein is CADQDATGNYGYTF. The CDR3 DNA sequence: TGTGCCGACCAAGATGCGACGGGAAACTATGGCTACACCTTC.

This chain joins TRBV7-2 and TRBJ1-1; D is perhaps TRBD1 (5 bases). V was trimmed by 6 bases and J by 2 bases, leaving 19 bases between them. Germline-derived CDR1 and CDR2 are SGHTA and FQGNSA. The CDR3 runs 16 residues. CDR3 sequence (DNA): TGTGCCAGCAGAATAGGGCCCGGGGGGGAAAACACTGAAGCTTTCTTT. Amino acids: CASRIGPGGENTEAFF.

This chain links TRBV5-1 with TRBJ2-5; TRBD1 aligns across 9 bases. The V gene end was trimmed by 1 base and the J gene end by 5 bases; junction bases not matched to a gene: 9. The germline V gene has CDR1 SGHRS and CDR2 YFSETQ. The CDR3 has 16 amino acids. CDR3 DNA sequence: TGCGCCAGCAGCTTGAATCCGGGACAGGGAACGGAGACCCAGTACTTC. Translating it yields CASSLNPGQGTETQYF.

The V call is TRBV5-1, the J call TRBJ2-3, with 14 bases lining up with TRBD2. The CDR3 extends over 14 amino acids. Germline V gives CDR1 SGHRS, CDR2 YFSETQ. Losses at the gene ends were 7 bases for V and 9 bases for J; bases not matched to a gene: 7. The CDR3 DNA follows: TGCGCCAGCTCCGCGGGACTAGCGGGGGAAACGCAGTATTTT. As protein: CASSAGLAGETQYF.

This chain joins TRBV7-9 and TRBJ2-5; 7 bases match TRBD2. CDR1 SEHNR and CDR2 FQNEAQ come from the germline V gene (reference sequence). CDR3 length: 16 residues. Trimming removed 5 bases from V and 5 bases from J; junction bases left unmatched: 14. The CDR3, as DNA: TGTGCCAGCAGCCCCTCGAGCGGGGCATACCGGGAGACCCAGTACTTC. Amino acid sequence: CASSPSSGAYRETQYF.

The chain links TRBV29-1 to TRBJ2-5, with a tentative D call TRBD1 (5 bases). Trimming stripped 6 bases from V and 13 bases from J, with 24 bases between. This CDR3 region has 13 residues. CDR1 is SQVTM, CDR2 ANQGSEA, per germline. The CDR3 DNA follows: TGCAGCGTCCGACAGCAGGGTTACACATCAGGGTACTTC. Translation gives CSVRQQGYTSGYF.

This rearrangement joins TRBV30 to TRBJ1-1; 7 bases are shared with TRBD1. The CDR3 totals 12 residues. CDR1 is GTSNPN, CDR2 SVGIG, per germline (reference sequence). The J segment lost 8 bases and the V segment lost 3 bases, leaving 6 bases of the junction unmatched. CDR3 loop: CAWRTRQGEAFF. The CDR3 nucleotides are TGTGCCTGGAGAACCCGACAGGGCGAAGCTTTCTTT. Based on the CDR3 plus reference TRBV30 and TRBJ1-1, the full variable domain is SQTIHQWPATLVQPVGSPLSLECTVEGTSNPNLYWYRQAAGRGLQLLFYSVGIGQISSEVPQNLSASRPQDRQFILSSKKLLLSDSGFYLCAWRTRQGEAFFGQGTRLTVV.

The V gene is TRBV28, the J gene TRBJ1-5; the D is unclear. Trimming stripped 3 bases from V and 3 bases from J, with 9 bases between. The CDR3 runs 14 residues. Looked up from germline, CDR1 is MDHEN and CDR2 is SYDVKM. CDR3 sequence: CASSFTRANQPQHF. For the CDR3, the DNA is TGTGCCAGCAGTTTCACGAGGGCCAATCAGCCCCAGCATTTT.

The rearrangement joins TRBV18 to TRBJ2-1; D is perhaps TRBD1 or TRBD2 (5 bases each). The germline V and J ends were trimmed by 2 bases and 6 bases, with 11 bases remaining between them. Germline-derived CDR1 and CDR2 are KGHSH and LQKENI. The CDR3 has 14 amino acids. Written as DNA, the CDR3 is TGTGCCAGCTCACCAATGGGGCTAGCCAATGAGCAGTTCTTC. Translation gives CASSPMGLANEQFF.

This clone came up a few times. The CDR3 nucleotides read TGTGCCAGCAGCTTAAAGGAGGAGATTAACCTCCACTTT. Protein sequence: CASSLKEEINLHF. V and J are TRBV7-9 and TRBJ1-6; D unresolved. There are 13 residues in the CDR3. The V end lost 2 bases, the J end lost 15 bases, and 14 bases lay between the germline ends. The germline V gene encodes CDR1 SEHNR and CDR2 FQNEAQ (reference sequence).

This chain uses TRBV2 with TRBJ1-5; D perhaps matches TRBD1 (6 bases). This CDR3 has 16 residues. The V and J ends lost 4 bases and 1 base respectively, with 14 bases between them. Germline V gene data show CDR1 as SNHLY and CDR2 as FYNNEI. The CDR3 loop is CASSALQGPSNQPQHF. The CDR3 region has the DNA TGTGCCAGCAGTGCCCTCCAGGGGCCCAGCAATCAGCCCCAGCATTTT.

With respect to this clone: Additional DNA sequences in this sample encode the identical CDR3. The rearrangement uses TRBV5-1 and TRBJ2-3, with D unclear. V was pared by 5 bases and J by 3 bases, with 10 bases between. This CDR3 comprises 13 residues. CDR1 is SGHRS, CDR2 YFSETQ, per germline. CDR3 DNA sequence: TGCGCCAGCAGAGGACCTTCGACAGATACGCAGTATTTT. It codes for CASRGPSTDTQYF.

V usage is TRBV5-4 and J usage is TRBJ1-2, with a weak D call TRBD1 (6 bases). This CDR3 region has 14 residues. The germline V gene encodes CDR1 SGHNT and CDR2 YYREEE (reference sequence). V lost 3 bases to trimming and J lost 6 bases, with 15 bases between them. In DNA form, the CDR3 reads TGTGCCAGCAGCTCTAAGACAGGTTCGGATGGCTACACCTTC. Its protein product is CASSSKTGSDGYTF.

The V and J genes are TRBV6-5 and TRBJ1-4; 7 bases map to TRBD1. The CDR3 is 13 amino acids. The germline CDR1 and CDR2 sequences are MNHEY and SVGAGI. Trimming at V came to 5 bases and at J to 6 bases, leaving 3 bases not matched to a gene. The CDR3 sequence: CASSRGLYEKLFF. Written as DNA, the CDR3 is TGTGCCAGCAGTAGGGGGCTGTATGAAAAACTGTTTTTT.

This clone came up once. This chain connects TRBV6-5 to TRBJ1-2; possibly TRBD1 for D (6 bases). The V and J ends lost 7 bases and 3 bases respectively, with 15 bases between them. Germline CDR1 MNHEY, CDR2 SVGAGI. CDR3 size: 14 residues. CDR3 region: CASTPGKGDYGYTF. CDR3 nucleotides: TGTGCCAGCACCCCAGGGAAGGGGGACTATGGCTACACCTTC.

The rearrangement links TRBV6-5 to TRBJ1-1; 8 nucleotides align to TRBD1. The junction had 4 bases not matched to a gene; V was cut back by 6 bases and J by 4 bases. This CDR3 is built from 13 residues. Germline loops: CDR1 MNHEY, CDR2 SVGAGI. CDR3 in amino acids: CASSQGASTEAFF. The CDR3 DNA sequence: TGTGCCAGCAGCCAGGGGGCGTCCACTGAAGCTTTCTTT.

V usage is TRBV18 and J usage is TRBJ2-7; TRBD1 might be the D (5 bases). Looked up from germline, CDR1 is KGHSH and CDR2 is LQKENI. The V gene lost 2 bases and the J gene lost 1 base, with 18 bases spanning the gap. The CDR3 loop spans 17 amino acids. The CDR3 loop reads CASSPKESRAFSYEQYF. DNA of the CDR3: TGTGCCAGCTCACCAAAGGAGAGCAGGGCCTTTTCCTACGAGCAGTACTTC.

The V gene is TRBV6-6, the J gene TRBJ2-3; 8 nucleotides agree with TRBD2. The V gene's germline CDR1 is MNHNY and CDR2 SVGAGI (reference sequence). The CDR3 loop spans 14 amino acids. The V segment lost 10 bases and the J segment 10 bases; nucleotides outside the gene matches: 16. The CDR3 DNA follows: TGTGCCACTTTTCGGAGCGGGGGCTATGAAGCGCAGTATTTT. Translation gives CATFRSGGYEAQYF.

This clone was observed once. The J gene is TRBJ2-7, the V gene TRBV5-4, with D unresolved. Germline values: CDR1 SGHNT, CDR2 YYREEE (reference sequence). This CDR3 contains 15 residues. Trimming took 0 bases from V and 0 from J, leaving 10 bases between them. This CDR3 is CASSLAGTSSYEQYF. CDR3 DNA sequence: TGTGCCAGCAGCTTGGCGGGTACCAGCTCCTACGAGCAGTACTTC.

As concerns this clone: Other DNA sequences in this sample translate to the same CDR3. This chain uses TRBV9 with TRBJ1-2; D is possibly TRBD1 (5 bases). CDR1 is SGDLS, CDR2 YYNGEE, per germline. V dropped 0 bases and J dropped 2 bases, with 5 bases sitting between them. This CDR3 contains 13 residues. CDR3 in amino acids: CASSVGTNYGYTF. CDR3 coding DNA: TGTGCCAGCAGCGTAGGGACAAACTATGGCTACACCTTC.

This clone was recorded only once. This chain links TRBV5-1 with TRBJ1-1; 7 bases are shared with TRBD1. Germline lookup yields CDR1 SGHRS and CDR2 YFSETQ. Unmatched junction bases numbered 13, after V lost 4 bases and J lost 4 bases. The CDR3 runs 16 residues. The CDR3: CASSPWTGSLGTEAFF. The CDR3 DNA follows: TGCGCCAGCAGCCCGTGGACAGGCTCGTTGGGCACTGAAGCTTTCTTT.

CDR3: CASSMRGPQPQHF. Here the CDR3 DNA reads TGTGCCAGTAGTATGAGAGGGCCGCAGCCCCAGCATTTT. The gene calls are TRBV19 and TRBJ1-5; D uncertain. With 3 bases removed from V and 7 bases from J, the gap between germline ends came to 10 bases. Germline V gene data show CDR1 as LNHDA and CDR2 as SQIVND (reference sequence). The CDR3 loop spans 13 amino acids.

The V and J genes are TRBV5-1 and TRBJ2-2; D not resolved. V lost 0 bases and J lost 0, with 9 bases in between. CDR1 and CDR2 from the germline V gene are SGHRS and YFSETQ. This CDR3 comprises 16 residues. The CDR3 is CASSLDWASNTGELFF. The CDR3, as DNA: TGCGCCAGCAGCTTGGACTGGGCCTCGAACACCGGGGAGCTGTTTTTT.

This chain connects TRBV6-1 to TRBJ2-7; D call uncertain. The V end was cut by 7 bases, the J end by 3 bases, with 13 bases between. This CDR3 contains 13 residues. CDR1 and CDR2 from the germline V gene are MNHNS and SASEGT. For the CDR3, the DNA is TGTGCCAGCAAAACCAACTACCTCTACGAGCAGTACTTC. Amino acids: CASKTNYLYEQYF.

This clone was counted a single time. The rearrangement links TRBV29-1 to TRBJ1-2, with TRBD1 matching 7 bases. From germline, CDR1 is SQVTM and CDR2 ANQGSEA. V lost 8 bases and J lost 1; bases outside the gene matches: 16. This CDR3 has 16 amino acids. CDR3 region: CSISRDSILLNYGYTF. The CDR3 DNA reads as TGCAGCATCTCCCGGGACAGCATCCTGCTTAACTATGGCTACACCTTC.

This clone has a single count. The rearrangement links TRBV7-2 to TRBJ1-1; maybe TRBD1 (5 bases). Trimming cost V 4 bases and J 0 bases, with 12 bases left between them. This CDR3 contains 15 residues. CDR1 is SGHTA and CDR2 is FQGNSA in the germline V gene. The CDR3 spells CASSSTTQVNTEAFF. DNA for the CDR3: TGTGCCAGCAGCTCAACCACACAGGTGAACACTGAAGCTTTCTTT.

This chain uses TRBV5-1 with TRBJ2-3; 8 positions match TRBD1. Germline values: CDR1 SGHRS, CDR2 YFSETQ. V dropped 7 bases and J dropped 4; count of bases not matched to a gene: 5. The CDR3 consists of 13 residues. The chain's CDR3 is CASRAGGADTQYF. The CDR3 DNA follows: TGCGCCAGCCGAGCAGGGGGCGCAGATACGCAGTATTTT.